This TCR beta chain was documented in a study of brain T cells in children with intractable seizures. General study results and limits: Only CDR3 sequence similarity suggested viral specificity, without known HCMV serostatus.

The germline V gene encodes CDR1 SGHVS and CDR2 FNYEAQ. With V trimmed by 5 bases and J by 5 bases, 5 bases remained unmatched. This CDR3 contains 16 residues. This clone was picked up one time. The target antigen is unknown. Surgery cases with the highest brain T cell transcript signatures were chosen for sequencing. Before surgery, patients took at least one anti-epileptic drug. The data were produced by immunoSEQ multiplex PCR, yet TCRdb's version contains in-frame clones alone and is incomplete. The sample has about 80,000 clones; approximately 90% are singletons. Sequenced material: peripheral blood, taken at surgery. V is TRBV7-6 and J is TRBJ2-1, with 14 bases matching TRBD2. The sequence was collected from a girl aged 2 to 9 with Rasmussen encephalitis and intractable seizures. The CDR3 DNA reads TGTGCCAGCAGCCCCGGACTAGCGGGAGGCAACAATGAGCAGTTCTTC. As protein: CASSPGLAGGNNEQFF.